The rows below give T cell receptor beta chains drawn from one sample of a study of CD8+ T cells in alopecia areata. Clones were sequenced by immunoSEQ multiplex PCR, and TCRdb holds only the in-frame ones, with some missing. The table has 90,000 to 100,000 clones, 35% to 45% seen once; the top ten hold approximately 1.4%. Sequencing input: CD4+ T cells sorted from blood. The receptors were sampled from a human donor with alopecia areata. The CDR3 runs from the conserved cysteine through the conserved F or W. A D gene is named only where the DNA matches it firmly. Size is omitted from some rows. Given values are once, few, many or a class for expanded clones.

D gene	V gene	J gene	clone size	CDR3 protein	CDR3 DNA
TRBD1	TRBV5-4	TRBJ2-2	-	CASSLVGTENTGELFF	TGTGCCAGCAGCTTGGTGGGGACAGAAAACACCGGGGAGCTGTTTTTT
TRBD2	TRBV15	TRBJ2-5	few	CATNRGGQETQYF	TGTGCCACCAACCGGGGGGGCCAAGAGACCCAGTACTTC
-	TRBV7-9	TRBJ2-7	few	CASSPPQGLYEQYF	TGTGCCAGCAGCCCCCCCCAGGGCCTCTACGAGCAGTACTTC
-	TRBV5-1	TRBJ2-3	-	CASSPEVNTDTQYF	TGCGCCAGCAGCCCGGAGGTCAACACAGATACGCAGTATTTT
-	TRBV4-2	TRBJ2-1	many	CASSQDRTNNEQFF	TGTGCCAGCAGCCAAGATCGGACCAACAATGAGCAGTTCTTC
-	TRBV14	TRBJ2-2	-	CASSPTGRGNTGELFF	TGTGCCAGCAGCCCCACGGGGCGGGGGAACACCGGGGAGCTGTTTTTT
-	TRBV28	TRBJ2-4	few	CASSLWGEGALAKNIQYF	TGTGCCAGCAGTTTATGGGGGGAGGGGGCTTTAGCCAAAAACATTCAGTACTTC
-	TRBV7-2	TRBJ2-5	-	CASSPAGETQYF	TGTGCCAGCAGCCCCGCCGGGGAGACCCAGTACTTC
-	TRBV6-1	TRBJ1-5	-	CASSLAGDQPQHF	TGTGCCAGCAGTTTGGCAGGGGATCAGCCCCAGCATTTT
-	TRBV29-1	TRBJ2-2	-	CSVTETNTGELFF	TGCAGCGTTACTGAAACGAACACCGGGGAGCTGTTTTTT
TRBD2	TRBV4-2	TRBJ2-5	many	CASSQDVVAGGRETQYF	TGTGCCAGCAGCCAAGACGTGGTAGCGGGGGGGCGGGAGACCCAGTACTTC
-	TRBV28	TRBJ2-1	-	CASRDVNNNEQFF	TGTGCCAGCCGGGACGTCAACAACAATGAGCAGTTCTTC
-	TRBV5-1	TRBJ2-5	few	CASSFLDANQETQYF	TGCGCCAGCAGCTTCCTGGACGCCAACCAAGAGACCCAGTACTTC
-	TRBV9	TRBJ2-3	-	CASSVAVGLDTQYF	TGTGCCAGCAGCGTAGCCGTGGGGTTAGATACGCAGTATTTT
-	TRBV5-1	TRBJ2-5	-	CASSRDTEETQYF	TGCGCCAGCAGCAGGGACACCGAAGAGACCCAGTACTTC
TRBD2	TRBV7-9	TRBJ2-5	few	CASSLGGTSGYQETQYF	TGTGCCAGCAGCTTAGGGGGGACTAGCGGGTACCAAGAGACCCAGTACTTC
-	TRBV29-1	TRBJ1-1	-	CSVVWTAEAEAFF	TGCAGCGTTGTTTGGACCGCTGAAGCTGAAGCTTTCTTT
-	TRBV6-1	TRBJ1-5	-	CASTDQFNQPQHF	TGTGCCAGCACTGATCAGTTCAATCAGCCCCAGCATTTT
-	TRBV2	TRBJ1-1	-	CASSDWDRGTEAFF	TGTGCCAGCAGTGACTGGGATAGGGGGACTGAAGCTTTCTTT
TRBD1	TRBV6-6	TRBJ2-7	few	CASRLGQPYEQYF	TGTGCCAGCAGACTGGGACAGCCCTACGAGCAGTACTTC
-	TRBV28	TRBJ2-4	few	CASSSILPTPGRGADTAKNIQYF	TGTGCCAGCAGTTCTATTCTCCCCACTCCGGGCAGGGGGGCGGATACGGCCAAAAACATTCAGTACTTC
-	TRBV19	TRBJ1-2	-	CASSPRAPTAYGYTF	TGTGCCAGTAGTCCGCGGGCCCCGACGGCCTATGGCTACACCTTC
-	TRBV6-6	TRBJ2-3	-	CASSYAGKRTDTQYF	TGTGCCAGCAGTTACGCAGGGAAGAGGACAGATACGCAGTATTTT
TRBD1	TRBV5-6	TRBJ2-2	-	CASSQVTGFTGELFF	TGTGCCAGCAGCCAGGTGACAGGGTTCACCGGGGAGCTGTTTTTT
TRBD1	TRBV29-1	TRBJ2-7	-	CSVERFSTGGGEQYF	TGCAGCGTTGAACGATTTTCGACAGGGGGAGGCGAGCAGTACTTC
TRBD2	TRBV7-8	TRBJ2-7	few	CASSLRAGGPYEQYF	TGTGCCAGCAGCCTACGAGCGGGAGGGCCGTACGAGCAGTACTTC
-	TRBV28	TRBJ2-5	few	CASRPTVDRATQYF	TGTGCCAGCAGGCCTACAGTGGACCGGGCGACCCAGTACTTC
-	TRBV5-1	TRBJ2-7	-	CASSLDGGGYEQYF	TGCGCCAGCAGCTTGGACGGCGGAGGGTACGAGCAGTACTTC
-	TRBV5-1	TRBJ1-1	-	CASSSQGSGTEAFF	TGCGCCAGCAGCTCACAGGGTTCGGGCACTGAAGCTTTCTTT
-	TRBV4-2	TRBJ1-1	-	CASSQEPALNTEAFF	TGTGCCAGCAGCCAAGAACCGGCTTTGAACACTGAAGCTTTCTTT
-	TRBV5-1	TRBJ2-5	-	CASSQTGHPGETQYF	TGCGCCAGCAGCCAGACAGGACACCCGGGAGAGACCCAGTACTTC
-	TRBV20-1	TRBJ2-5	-	CSEEFVETQYF	TGCAGCGAGGAGTTTGTAGAGACCCAGTACTTC
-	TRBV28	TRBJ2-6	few	CASSTVGGANVLTF	TGTGCCAGCAGTACCGTGGGAGGGGCCAACGTCCTGACTTTC
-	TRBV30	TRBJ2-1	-	CAWIQANSYNEQFF	TGTGCCTGGATTCAGGCTAACTCCTACAATGAGCAGTTCTTC
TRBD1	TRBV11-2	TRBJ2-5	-	CASSPRTSTGVQETQYF	TGTGCCAGCAGCCCTAGAACGTCGACAGGGGTACAAGAGACCCAGTACTTC
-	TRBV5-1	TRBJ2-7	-	CASSLQRGEQYF	TGCGCCAGCAGCTTGCAAAGGGGAGAGCAGTACTTC
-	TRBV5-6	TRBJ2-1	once	CASSLAGISYNEQFF	TGTGCCAGCAGCCTGGCGGGGATATCCTACAATGAGCAGTTCTTC
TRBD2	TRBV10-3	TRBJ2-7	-	CAISASGAGGEQYF	TGTGCCATCAGTGCTAGCGGAGCCGGGGGGGAGCAGTACTTC
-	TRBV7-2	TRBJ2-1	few	CASSLEGGYNEQFF	TGTGCCAGCAGCTTAGAGGGCGGTTACAATGAGCAGTTCTTC
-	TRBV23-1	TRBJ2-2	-	CASNAAEGNTGELFF	TGCGCCAGCAACGCAGCGGAGGGGAACACCGGGGAGCTGTTTTTT
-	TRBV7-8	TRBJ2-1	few	CASSLATDPSYNEQFF	TGTGCCAGCAGCTTAGCTACAGACCCCTCCTACAATGAGCAGTTCTTC
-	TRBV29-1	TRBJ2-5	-	CSVGASTGLETQYF	TGCAGCGTGGGCGCCTCAACAGGGTTGGAGACCCAGTACTTC
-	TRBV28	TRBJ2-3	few	CASSFRLVWSTDTQYF	TGTGCCAGCAGTTTTCGTCTAGTGTGGAGCACAGATACGCAGTATTTT
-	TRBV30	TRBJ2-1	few	CAWSLTGSYNEQFF	TGTGCCTGGAGTTTGACAGGTTCCTACAATGAGCAGTTCTTC